This T cell receptor beta chain was captured in a study of patients and donors after allogeneic stem cell transplantation (dated by TCRdb to the early 2020s). The CDR3 measures 16 amino acids from cysteine to phenylalanine. Only the CDR3 DNA stays, 48 bases, in frame from base 1. CDR1 SGHTA and CDR2 FQGNSA are derived from the germline V gene. The junction carries 15 bases between V and J, which are trimmed by 4 bases and 1 base respectively. Libraries were made using RT-PCR. The sample was run on a NextSeq 550. The public reads were quality trimmed at Q25 with fastp and then assembled into clones with MiXCR by TCRdb, keeping productive beta chains. A single entry per CDR3 protein holds the most common genes and DNA from its merged rows. The sample table records a few hundred thousand distinct CDR3 sequences; 38% of these occur just once. The ten largest clonotypes hold approximately 10% of the sample.

Comment on this clonotype: This receptor's antigen is unknown. Base qualities are not recorded, but no much larger clone differs from it by a single base.

The V gene is TRBV7-2 and the J gene is TRBJ2-3, and TRBD2 may be the D gene, going by 6 matching bases. The sequence derives from a human donor who was either an allogeneic HSCT recipient or a stem cell or donor lymphocyte infusion donor (not recorded which). It is not recorded whose cells these are; they may come from a transplant donor. The specimen was blood, either unsorted or a sorted T cell fraction (not recorded which). In nucleotide form, the sequence is TGTGCCAGCAGCTCACGACTGGGAGGTGGCACAGATACGCAGTATTTT. It translates to CASSSRLGGGTDTQYF.